Described below is a single T cell receptor (beta chain) sequence and its context. 13 Jbeta primers and 60 Vbeta primers were used for the PCR. Assay: immunoSEQ multiplex PCR; the TCRdb copy retains only in-frame clones and omits some. Of roughly 110,000 clones in the sample, more than 65% are singletons; the top ten hold roughly 11%. The data stem from a study of cytomegalovirus exposure and HLA in healthy donors. On the study more broadly: A preliminary data release comprised roughly 80 million unique TCRs obtained from HLA-typed donors. Among over 350 genotyped donors, about 80% fell in the Caucasian-associated ancestry cluster.

The CDR3 is 14 residues long. The germline gives CDR1 GTSNPN, CDR2 SVGIG (reference sequence). Trimming at V came to 1 base and at J to 2 bases, leaving 1 base not matched to a gene. The chain uses TRBV30 and TRBJ2-7; TRBD1 matches 11 bases. The material sequenced was PBMCs. This receptor was obtained from a middle-aged man in good health and CMV-seropositive. The CDR3 region is CAWSEGQGAYEQYF. CDR3 in DNA: TGTGCCTGGAGTGAGGGACAGGGGGCCTACGAGCAGTACTTC.